The clone carrying this T cell receptor beta chain was seen a few times. Its antigen is not known. The data originate from a study of cytomegalovirus exposure and HLA in healthy donors. The study ran its PCR with 60 Vbeta and 13 Jbeta primers. Assay used: immunoSEQ multiplex PCR; TCRdb lists only in-frame clones, some missing. This table holds about 140,000 clones, about 76% found once. Study observations and caveats: The study assumed roughly uniform donor sequencing depth for presence/absence analyses.

Looked up from germline, CDR1 is WSHSY and CDR2 is SAAADI. The CDR3 extends over 12 amino acids. V lost 2 bases, J lost 5 bases, and 7 bases lay in between. The chain couples TRBV10-2 to TRBJ2-7, with D unclear. Sequenced: PBMCs. The clonotype was recovered from a female donor in good health and CMV-seronegative. CDR3 amino acids: CASSEALDEQYF. The CDR3 bases are TGCGCCAGCAGTGAGGCGCTTGACGAGCAGTACTTC.